Listed here are 15 T cell receptor beta chains from one sample, sequenced in a study of cytomegalovirus exposure and HLA in healthy donors (dated by TCRdb to 2015 to 2018). Library preparation employed the immunoSEQ multiplex PCR assay. Entries here come from immuneACCESS through TCRdb and include only in-frame sequences with V and J called. Some clones fail to appear in such tables; in the studies checked, an unresolved V gene covers under half of the shortfall, and the cause of the remainder is unknown. A total of 130,000 or so clones appear in this sample, approximately 92% of them only once. The ten largest clones add up to roughly 9.3% of the sample. Input material: PBMCs. These receptors were taken from a woman under 30 in good health and CMV-seropositive.

The chain has TRBV4-2 and TRBJ2-7, with 10 nucleotides matching TRBD2. Germline loops: CDR1 LGHNA, CDR2 YNFKEQ. The CDR3 sequence is 17 residues long. V was clipped by 0 bases and J by 1 base; unmatched bases: 6. The CDR3 coding sequence is TGTGCCAGCAGCCAAGATTTAACTAGCGGGGCGTCCTACGAGCAGTACTTC. Translating gives CASSQDLTSGASYEQYF.

The chain combines TRBV11-3 with TRBJ2-1; D gene unclear. Germline values: CDR1 SGHNT, CDR2 YENEEA. The CDR3 is made up of 15 amino acids. Trimming left V 4 bases short and J 4 bases short, with 14 bases between. The CDR3 spells CASSSPEDIYNEQFF. DNA for the CDR3: TGTGCCAGCAGCTCCCCCGAAGACATTTACAATGAGCAGTTCTTC.

This chain joins TRBV27 and TRBJ1-3; 9 nucleotides align to TRBD1. V shed 3 bases, J shed 7 bases, and the junction held 4 bases outside the gene matches. Germline values: CDR1 MNHEY, CDR2 SMNVEV (reference sequence). The CDR3 has 14 amino acids. CDR3 in DNA: TGTGCCAGCAGTTTCACAGGGGGCGGTAACACCATATATTTT. Translation gives CASSFTGGGNTIYF.

The V gene is TRBV12-5, the J gene TRBJ2-4; 11 bases are a match to TRBD1. J was trimmed by 7 bases and V by 7 bases; bases with no gene match: 9. The germline V gene has CDR1 LGHNT and CDR2 FRNRAP. The CDR3 runs to 15 residues. CDR3 in amino acids: CASARGGTGGNIQYF. Here the CDR3 DNA reads TGTGCTAGTGCCCGCGGAGGGACAGGGGGTAACATTCAGTACTTC.

The genes are TRBV21-1 and TRBJ2-2; the table's D call, TRBD1, was not checked against the DNA. TRBV21-1 counts as a pseudogene. CDR3 length: 16 residues. The CDR3 reads CASSQSRTANTGELFF. The CDR3 nucleotides are TGTGCCAGCAGCCAAAGCCGGACAGCAAACACCGGGGAGCTGTTTTTT.

This clone was observed a handful of times. The chain combines TRBV18 with TRBJ1-6; TRBD1 might be the D (5 bases). V lost 2 bases and J 9 bases, leaving 5 bases between the germline ends. Germline-derived CDR1 and CDR2 are KGHSH and LQKENI. The CDR3 has 12 amino acids. The CDR3 reads CASSPDSSPLHF. In nucleotides, the CDR3 is TGTGCCAGCTCACCAGACAGTTCACCCCTCCACTTT.

The chain has TRBV18 and TRBJ2-2; the match to TRBD1 covers 7 bases. The V gene end was trimmed by 3 bases and the J gene end by 2 bases; junction bases not matched to a gene: 3. Per the germline V gene, CDR1 is KGHSH and CDR2 is LQKENI. The CDR3 spans 15 residues. The CDR3 DNA reads as TGTGCCAGCTCACCCAAGGGGGCAAACACCGGGGAGCTGTTTTTT. Its translation is CASSPKGANTGELFF.

The rearrangement joins TRBV7-3 to TRBJ2-2; tentative D call: TRBD1 (6 bases). CDR1 is SGHTA and CDR2 is FQGTGA in the germline V gene. The CDR3 runs 14 residues. V dropped 6 bases and J dropped 1 base, with 9 bases sitting between them. Written as DNA, the CDR3 is TGTGCCAGCAGACAGGGAATGAACACCGGGGAGCTGTTTTTT. Protein: CASRQGMNTGELFF.

V gene TRBV2 combines with J gene TRBJ1-2, with 7 bases that match TRBD1. Germline V gene lookup returns CDR1 SNHLY and CDR2 FYNNEI. The CDR3 is made up of 14 amino acids. The V and J ends lost 5 bases and 2 bases, in that order; junction bases with no gene match: 5. CDR3 in amino acids: CASSSEQGNYGYTF. The CDR3 nucleotides are TGTGCCAGCAGTAGTGAACAGGGGAACTATGGCTACACCTTC.

This rearrangement joins TRBV4-2 to TRBJ2-3; 13 bases match TRBD2. V lost 4 bases, J lost 0 bases, and 10 bases stayed unmatched. CDR3 length: 19 residues. Germline CDR1 LGHNA, CDR2 YNFKEQ. The CDR3 reads CASSPRTSGGRLSTDTQYF. CDR3 nucleotide sequence: TGTGCCAGCAGCCCCCGGACTAGCGGGGGCCGTCTTAGCACAGATACGCAGTATTTT.

The J gene is TRBJ2-7, the V gene TRBV19, with 8 bases fitting TRBD2. CDR3 length: 16 amino acids. V was pared by 5 bases and J by 2 bases, with 11 bases of the junction left unmatched. Germline values: CDR1 LNHDA, CDR2 SQIVND (reference sequence). CDR3 in amino acids: CASSPSSTGLAYEQYF. The CDR3 DNA reads as TGTGCCAGTAGTCCAAGCTCCACGGGACTAGCCTACGAGCAGTACTTC.

Turning to this clone: The junction departs from germline at one end; a sequencing error may be responsible. V usage is TRBV6-5 and J usage is TRBJ1-2; D is ambiguous. CDR3 length: 16 amino acids. Per the germline V gene, CDR1 is MNHEY and CDR2 is SVGAGI. CDR3 region: CASSYSRISANCGYTF. The CDR3, as DNA: TGTGCCAGCAGTTACTCGAGGATCAGTGCTAACTGTGGCTACACCTTC.

V gene TRBV5-1 combines with J gene TRBJ1-4, with 7 positions matching TRBD1. Losses at the gene ends were 6 bases for V and 7 bases for J; bases not matched to a gene: 12. Germline V gives CDR1 SGHRS, CDR2 YFSETQ. CDR3 size: 15 residues. Written as DNA, the CDR3 is TGCGCCAGCACCCTTTCTAGGGGGCTGGGTGAAAAACTGTTTTTT. Residues: CASTLSRGLGEKLFF.

The J gene is TRBJ2-4, the V gene TRBV4-2; the D is unclear. Germline V lookup: CDR1 LGHNA, CDR2 YNFKEQ. This CDR3 contains 17 residues. With 4 bases removed from V and 0 bases from J, the gap between germline ends came to 16 bases. CDR3 in DNA: TGTGCCAGCAGCCCCCCGCAAATTCACATAGCCAAAAACATTCAGTACTTC. It encodes CASSPPQIHIAKNIQYF.

The V and J genes are TRBV30 and TRBJ2-7, with D perhaps TRBD1 (6 bases). The CDR3 spans 13 residues. The V end lost 0 bases, the J end lost 3 bases, and 9 bases lay between the germline ends. Germline CDR1 reads GTSNPN; CDR2 reads SVGIG (reference sequence). In DNA form, the CDR3 reads TGTGCCTGGAGTGTCGGACAGAACTACGAGCAGTACTTC. Translation gives CAWSVGQNYEQYF.